This TCR beta chain was sequenced for a study of T-cell reconstitution after alpha-beta-depleted transplantation in children listed by TCRdb under 2016. A note on the overall study: Using TCR repertoire profiling, the study followed T-cell immune reconstitution in a quantitative way in children after TCRalphabeta/CD19-depleted allogeneic hematopoietic cell transplantation.

The library was produced with PCR. Sequencing was carried out with an Illumina HiSeq 2500. TCR library preparation used molecular barcoding, with unique molecular identifiers applied to normalize quantification of the TCRbeta repertoire. Using fastp trimming at Q25 and MiXCR clonotype assembly, TCRdb reanalyzed the public sequencing data and kept in-frame beta chains. Entries that share a CDR3 protein sequence are merged under the most common genes and DNA. This sample has 200,000 to 300,000 distinct CDR3 sequences in its table, and 9.5% to 15% of those were observed once. The ten largest clones capture over 2.5% of the sample. V is cut by 1 base and J by 6 bases, and the space between the germline ends is 11 bases. The germline V gene (reference sequence) specifies SGHNT as CDR1 and YYREEE as CDR2. Spanning cysteine to phenylalanine, the CDR3 consists of 13 amino acids. The entry retains the CDR3 DNA only, 39 bases that are in frame from base 1.

On this clonotype itself: The antigen this receptor binds is unknown. Base qualities are not recorded, but no much larger clone differs from it by a single base.

The sample consisted of PBMCs from the stem cell graft donor, taken from the stem cell graft. The sequence came from a human donor who donated a stem cell graft to a child with acute lymphoblastic leukemia. This chain is built from TRBV5-4 and TRBJ2-7; the D gene is possibly TRBD1 or TRBD2, with 5 bases matching each. The bases are TGTGCCAGCAGCTTGTGGGGGACCCCCGAGCAGTACTTC. Translated, it reads CASSLWGTPEQYF.